This T cell receptor (beta chain) was sequenced for a study of T cells in Graves' hyperthyroidism and ophthalmopathy. The overall study: Blood from the periphery was taken at initial diagnosis, before any treatment. Study conclusions and caveats: Model output signaled ophthalmopathy a median about 6.3 months ahead of onset.

Hyperthyroidism, newly diagnosed and lasting under 2 months, affected patients aged 18 to 65. It was uncontrolled infection, other autoimmune disease, pregnancy or lactation that excluded patients. Using RNA transcripts as the source, TCR beta CDR3 regions were amplified. An initial round of RT-PCR targeting the TCR CDR3 relied on the HTBI primer set. TCRdb ran MiXCR on the multiplex PCR reads and lists one entry per CDR3 protein. The repertoire holds about 350,000 distinct CDR3 sequences, with 14% as singletons. This clonotype was picked up many times. Its antigen is undetermined. There are 15 residues in the CDR3. V gave up 4 bases and J gave up 4 bases, with 14 bases separating them. Looked up from germline, CDR1 is SNHLY and CDR2 is FYNNEI.

V is TRBV2 and J is TRBJ2-1, with a possible D match to TRBD2 (5 bases). The sequence was collected from a woman aged 30 to 39 with Graves' hyperthyroidism. Material for sequencing was blood. DNA for the CDR3: TGTGCCAGCAGTGGAAAACTAGGGTATTACAATGAGCAGTTCTTC. This gives the protein CASSGKLGYYNEQFF.